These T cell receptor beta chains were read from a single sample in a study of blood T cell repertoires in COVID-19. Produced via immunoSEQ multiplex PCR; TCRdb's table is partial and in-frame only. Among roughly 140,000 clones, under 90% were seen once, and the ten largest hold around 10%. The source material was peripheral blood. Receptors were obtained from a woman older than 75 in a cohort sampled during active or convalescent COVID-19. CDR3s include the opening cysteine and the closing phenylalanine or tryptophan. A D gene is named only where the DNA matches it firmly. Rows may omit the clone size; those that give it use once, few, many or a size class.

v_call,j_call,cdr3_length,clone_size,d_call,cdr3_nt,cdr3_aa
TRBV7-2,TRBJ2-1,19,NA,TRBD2,TGTGCCAGCAGCTTAGTCGGGACACCTCGACTAGCGGGATACAATGAGCAGTTCTTC,CASSLVGTPRLAGYNEQFF
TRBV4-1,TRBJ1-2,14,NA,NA,TGCGCCAGCAGCCATCGCGGGAGGGGCGGAGGCTACACCTTC,CASSHRGRGGGYTF
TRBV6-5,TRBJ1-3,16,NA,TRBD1,TGTGCCAGCAGCTACCCCACAGGGGTGTGGGGAAACACCATATATTTT,CASSYPTGVWGNTIYF
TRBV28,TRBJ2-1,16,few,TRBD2,TGTGCCAGCAGTCACCCGCTAGCGGGGGGGTTCAATGAGCAGTTCTTC,CASSHPLAGGFNEQFF
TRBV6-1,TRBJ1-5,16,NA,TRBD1,TGTGCCAGCAGTGAAGCCGGACAGGGACCCTATCAGCCCCAGCATTTT,CASSEAGQGPYQPQHF
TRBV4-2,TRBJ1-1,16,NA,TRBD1,TGTGCCAGCAGCCGCCTAACCACAGGGGGCGGTGCTGAAGCTTTCTTT,CASSRLTTGGGAEAFF
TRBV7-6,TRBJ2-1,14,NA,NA,TGTGCCAGCAGCTTGCGGGGAAAAAACAATGAGCAGTTCTTC,CASSLRGKNNEQFF
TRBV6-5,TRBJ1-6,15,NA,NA,TGTGCCAGCAGTAAAAGGGGGAATAGAGACTCACCCCTCCACTTT,CASSKRGNRDSPLHF
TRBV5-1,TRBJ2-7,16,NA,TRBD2,TGCGCCAGCAGCTTGGCGGGACTAGCGGGGCTAAGCGAGCAGTACTTC,CASSLAGLAGLSEQYF
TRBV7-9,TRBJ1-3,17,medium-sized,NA,TGTGCCAGCAGCCCCGAGGCAGCTTCACTGGCTGGAAACACCATATATTTT,CASSPEAASLAGNTIYF
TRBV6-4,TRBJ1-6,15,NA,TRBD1,TGTGCCAGCAGGGCCGGACAGGGTTCGAATTCACCCCTCCACTTT,CASRAGQGSNSPLHF
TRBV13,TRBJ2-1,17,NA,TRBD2,TGTGCCAGCAGCTTTTCGAGGACGGGGGGGGCCCACAATGAGCAGTTCTTC,CASSFSRTGGAHNEQFF
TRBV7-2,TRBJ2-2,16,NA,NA,TGTGCCAGCAGCTTAGTGGCTAGGCGAAACACCGGGGAGCTGTTTTTT,CASSLVARRNTGELFF
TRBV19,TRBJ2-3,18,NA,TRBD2,TGTGCCAGTAGTATCCGAGGGAGCGGGGGGGCTGGCACAGATACGCAGTATTTT,CASSIRGSGGAGTDTQYF
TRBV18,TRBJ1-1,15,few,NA,TGTGCCAGCTCATCGGAACAGGGTTGGAACACTGAAGCTTTCTTT,CASSSEQGWNTEAFF
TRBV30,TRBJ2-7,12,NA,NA,TGTGCCTGGAGTTGGAAGGGGAACGAGCAGTACTTC,CAWSWKGNEQYF
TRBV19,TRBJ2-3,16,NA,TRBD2,TGTGCCAGTAGTACCGGAAGGACTAGCGGGGCAGATACGCAGTATTTT,CASSTGRTSGADTQYF
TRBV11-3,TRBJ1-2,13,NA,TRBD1,TGTGCCAGCAGCTTTTCAGGGGGTTATGGCTACACCTTC,CASSFSGGYGYTF
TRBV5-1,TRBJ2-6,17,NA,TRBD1,TGCGCCAGCAGCCCCTTGACAGGGTCGGCTGGGGCCAACGTCCTGACTTTC,CASSPLTGSAGANVLTF
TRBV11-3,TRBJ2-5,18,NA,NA,TGTGCCAGCAGCTTAGATCCGTGCGAAGACAGAGTGCAAGAGACCCAGTACTTC,CASSLDPCEDRVQETQYF
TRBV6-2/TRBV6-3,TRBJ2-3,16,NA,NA,TGTGCCAGCAGTTCCCAGCGCCATAGTTTCACAGATACGCAGTATTTT,CASSSQRHSFTDTQYF
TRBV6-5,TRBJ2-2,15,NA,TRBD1,TGTGCCAGCAGGGGACAGGGCGAGCGCACCGGGGAGCTGTTTTTT,CASRGQGERTGELFF
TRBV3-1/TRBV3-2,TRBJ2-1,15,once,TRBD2,TGTGCCAGCAGCCCGACCGGGACTAGCAACAGTGAGCAGTTCTTC,CASSPTGTSNSEQFF
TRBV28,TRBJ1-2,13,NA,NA,TGTGCCACAGAAGGACCCAGGGAACCTGGCTACACCTTC,CATEGPREPGYTF